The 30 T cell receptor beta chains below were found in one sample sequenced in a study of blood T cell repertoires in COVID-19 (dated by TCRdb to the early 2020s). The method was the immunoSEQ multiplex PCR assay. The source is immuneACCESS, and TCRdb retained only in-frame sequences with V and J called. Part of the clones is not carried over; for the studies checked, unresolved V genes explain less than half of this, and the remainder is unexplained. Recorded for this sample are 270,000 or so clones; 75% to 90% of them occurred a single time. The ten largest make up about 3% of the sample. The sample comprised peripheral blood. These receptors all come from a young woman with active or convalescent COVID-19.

CDR3 region: CSVLPRGGMNTEAFF. DNA for the CDR3: TGCAGCGTGCTTCCTAGGGGCGGGATGAACACTGAAGCTTTCTTT. The rearrangement links TRBV29-1 to TRBJ1-1; D might be TRBD1 (5 bases). With 6 bases removed from V and 0 bases from J, the gap between germline ends came to 17 bases. The CDR3 is made up of 15 amino acids. Germline-derived CDR1 and CDR2 are SQVTM and ANQGSEA.

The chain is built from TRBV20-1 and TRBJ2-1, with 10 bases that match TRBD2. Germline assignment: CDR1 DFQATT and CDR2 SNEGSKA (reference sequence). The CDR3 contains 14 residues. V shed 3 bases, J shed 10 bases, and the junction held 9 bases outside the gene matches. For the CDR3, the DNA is TGCAGTGCTAGTTCCACTAGCGGGGTTCGGGAGCAGTTCTTC. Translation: CSASSTSGVREQFF.

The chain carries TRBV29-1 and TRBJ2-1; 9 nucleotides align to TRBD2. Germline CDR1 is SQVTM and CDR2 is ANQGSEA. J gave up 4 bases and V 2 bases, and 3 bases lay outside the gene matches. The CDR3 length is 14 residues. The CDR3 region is CSVESAGGYNEQFF. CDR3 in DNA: TGCAGCGTTGAATCCGCGGGGGGGTACAATGAGCAGTTCTTC.

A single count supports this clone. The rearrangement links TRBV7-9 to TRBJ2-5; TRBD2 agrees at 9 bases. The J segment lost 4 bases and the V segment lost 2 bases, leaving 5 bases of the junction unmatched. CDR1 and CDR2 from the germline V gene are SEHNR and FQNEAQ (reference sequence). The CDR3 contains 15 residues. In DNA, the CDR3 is TGTGCCAGCAGCTTACGGGCGGGGGGGCCAGAGACCCAGTACTTC. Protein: CASSLRAGGPETQYF.

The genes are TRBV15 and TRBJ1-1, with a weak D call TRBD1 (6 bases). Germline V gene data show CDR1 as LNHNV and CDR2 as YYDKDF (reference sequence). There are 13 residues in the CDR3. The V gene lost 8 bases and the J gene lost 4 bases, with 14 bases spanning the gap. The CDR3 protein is CATGNRVATEAFF. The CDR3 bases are TGTGCCACCGGGAACAGGGTGGCCACTGAAGCTTTCTTT.

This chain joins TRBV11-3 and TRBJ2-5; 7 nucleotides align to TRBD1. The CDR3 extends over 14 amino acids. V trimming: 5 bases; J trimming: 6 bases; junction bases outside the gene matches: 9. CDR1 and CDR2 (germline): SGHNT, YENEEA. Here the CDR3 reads CASSVTGMEQTQYF. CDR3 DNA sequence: TGTGCCAGCAGCGTGACAGGGATGGAACAGACCCAGTACTTC.

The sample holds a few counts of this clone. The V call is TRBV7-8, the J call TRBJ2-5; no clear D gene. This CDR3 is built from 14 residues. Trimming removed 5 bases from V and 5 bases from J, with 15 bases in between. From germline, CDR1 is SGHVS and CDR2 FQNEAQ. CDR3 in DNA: TGTGCCAGCAGCCCTACCCCTGTTCGTGAGACCCAGTACTTC. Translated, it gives CASSPTPVRETQYF.

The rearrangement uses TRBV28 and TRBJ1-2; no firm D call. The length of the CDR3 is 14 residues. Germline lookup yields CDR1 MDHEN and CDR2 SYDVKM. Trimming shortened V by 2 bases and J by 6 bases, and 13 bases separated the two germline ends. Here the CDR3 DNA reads TGTGCCAGCAGTTTAGCAGGCTGGGTGGATGGCTACACCTTC. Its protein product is CASSLAGWVDGYTF.

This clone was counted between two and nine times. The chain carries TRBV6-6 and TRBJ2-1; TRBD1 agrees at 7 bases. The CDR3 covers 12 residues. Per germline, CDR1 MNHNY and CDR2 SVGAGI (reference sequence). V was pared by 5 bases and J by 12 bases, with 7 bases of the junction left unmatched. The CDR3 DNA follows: TGTGCCAGCAGTCCCACAGGGGACGGGCAGTTCTTC. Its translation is CASSPTGDGQFF.

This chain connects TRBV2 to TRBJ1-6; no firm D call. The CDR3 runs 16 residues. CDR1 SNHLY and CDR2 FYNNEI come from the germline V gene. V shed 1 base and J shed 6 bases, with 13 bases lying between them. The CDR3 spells CASSEERPTGNSPLHF. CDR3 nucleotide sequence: TGTGCCAGCAGTGAAGAAAGACCCACGGGTAATTCACCCCTCCACTTT.

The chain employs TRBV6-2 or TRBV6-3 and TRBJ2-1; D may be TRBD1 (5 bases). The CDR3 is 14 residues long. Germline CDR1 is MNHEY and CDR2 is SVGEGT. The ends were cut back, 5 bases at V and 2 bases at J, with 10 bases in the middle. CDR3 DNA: TGTGCCAGCAGTGACAGATCTACCTACAATGAGCAGTTCTTC. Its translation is CASSDRSTYNEQFF.

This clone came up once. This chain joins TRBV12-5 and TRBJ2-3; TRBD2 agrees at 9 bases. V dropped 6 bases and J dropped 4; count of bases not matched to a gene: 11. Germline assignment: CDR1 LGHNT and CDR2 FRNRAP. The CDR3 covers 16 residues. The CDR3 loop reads CASGFSSGGIADTQYF. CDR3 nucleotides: TGTGCTAGTGGCTTCTCAAGCGGGGGGATCGCAGATACGCAGTATTTT.

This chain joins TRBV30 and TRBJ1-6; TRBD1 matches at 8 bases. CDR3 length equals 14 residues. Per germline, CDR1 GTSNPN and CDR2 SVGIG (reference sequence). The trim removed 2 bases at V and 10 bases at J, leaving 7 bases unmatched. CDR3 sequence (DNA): TGTGCCTGGAGTAGCGGACAGGGTCTCTCACCCCTCCACTTT. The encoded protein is CAWSSGQGLSPLHF.

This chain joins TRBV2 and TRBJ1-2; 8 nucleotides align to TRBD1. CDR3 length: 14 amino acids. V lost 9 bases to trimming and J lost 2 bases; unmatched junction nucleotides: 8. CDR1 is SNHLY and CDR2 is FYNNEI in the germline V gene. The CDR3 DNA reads TGTGCCAGGGAAATACAGGGGGTGAACTATGGCTACACCTTC. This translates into CAREIQGVNYGYTF.

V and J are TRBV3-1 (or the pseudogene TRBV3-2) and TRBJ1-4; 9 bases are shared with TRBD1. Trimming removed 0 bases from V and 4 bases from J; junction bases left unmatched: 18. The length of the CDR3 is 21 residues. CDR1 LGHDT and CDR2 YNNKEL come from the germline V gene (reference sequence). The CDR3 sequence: CASSQDLGQGPLRPHNEKLFF. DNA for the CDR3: TGTGCCAGCAGCCAAGATCTGGGACAGGGTCCCCTACGCCCTCATAATGAAAAACTGTTTTTT.

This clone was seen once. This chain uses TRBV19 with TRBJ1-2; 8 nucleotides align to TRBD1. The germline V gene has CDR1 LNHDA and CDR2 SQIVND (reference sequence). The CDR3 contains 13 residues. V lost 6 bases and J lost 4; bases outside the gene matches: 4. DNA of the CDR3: TGTGCCAGTAGCCTGACAGGGGTCTATGGCTACACCTTC. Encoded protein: CASSLTGVYGYTF.

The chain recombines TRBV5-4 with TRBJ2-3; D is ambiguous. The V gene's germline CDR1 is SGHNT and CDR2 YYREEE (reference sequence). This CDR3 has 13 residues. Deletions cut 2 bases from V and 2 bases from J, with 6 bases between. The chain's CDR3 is CASSLAITDTQYF. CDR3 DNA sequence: TGTGCCAGCAGCTTAGCTATCACAGATACGCAGTATTTT.

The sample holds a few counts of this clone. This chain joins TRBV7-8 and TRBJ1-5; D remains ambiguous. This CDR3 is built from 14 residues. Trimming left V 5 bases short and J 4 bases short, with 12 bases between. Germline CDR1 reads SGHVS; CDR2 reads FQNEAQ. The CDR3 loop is CASSRGDTNQPQHF. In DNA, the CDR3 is TGTGCCAGCAGCCGGGGAGACACGAATCAGCCCCAGCATTTT.

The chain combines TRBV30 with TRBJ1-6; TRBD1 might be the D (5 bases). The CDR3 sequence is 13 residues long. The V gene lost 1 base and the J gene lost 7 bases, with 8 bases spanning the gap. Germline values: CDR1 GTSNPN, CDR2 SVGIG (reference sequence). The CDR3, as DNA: TGTGCCTGGAGTGAGGCAGGGAATTCACCCCTCCACTTT. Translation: CAWSEAGNSPLHF.

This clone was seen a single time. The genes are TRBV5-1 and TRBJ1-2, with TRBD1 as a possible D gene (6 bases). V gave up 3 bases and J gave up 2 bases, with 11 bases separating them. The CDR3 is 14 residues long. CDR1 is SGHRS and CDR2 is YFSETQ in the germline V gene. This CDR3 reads CASSSKTGNYGYTF. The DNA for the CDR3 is TGCGCCAGCAGCTCCAAAACAGGGAACTATGGCTACACCTTC.

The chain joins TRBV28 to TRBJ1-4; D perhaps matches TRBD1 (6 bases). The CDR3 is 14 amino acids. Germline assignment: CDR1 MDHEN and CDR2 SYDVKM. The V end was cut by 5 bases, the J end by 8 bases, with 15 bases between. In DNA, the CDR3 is TGTGCCAGCAGTGCCCAGGGGCTTAAAGAAAAACTGTTTTTT. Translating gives CASSAQGLKEKLFF.

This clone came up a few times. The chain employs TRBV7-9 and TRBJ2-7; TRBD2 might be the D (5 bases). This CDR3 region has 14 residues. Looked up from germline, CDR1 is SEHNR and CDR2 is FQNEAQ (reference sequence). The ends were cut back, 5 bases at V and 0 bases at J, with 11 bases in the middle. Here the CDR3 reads CASSPGMTSYEQYF. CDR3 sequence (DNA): TGTGCCAGCAGCCCCGGGATGACCTCCTACGAGCAGTACTTC.

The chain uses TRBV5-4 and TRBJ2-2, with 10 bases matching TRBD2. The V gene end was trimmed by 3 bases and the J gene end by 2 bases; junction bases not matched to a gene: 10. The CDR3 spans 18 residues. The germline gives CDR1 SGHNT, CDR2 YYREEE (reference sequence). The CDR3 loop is CASSSSFLAGDNTGELFF. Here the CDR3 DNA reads TGTGCCAGCAGCTCGTCCTTCCTAGCGGGGGATAACACCGGGGAGCTGTTTTTT.

CDR3 nucleotide sequence: TGTGCCAGCAGCTTAGCGCAGGGAGGGACTCCCTATGGCTACACCTTC. Protein: CASSLAQGGTPYGYTF. This chain links TRBV7-2 with TRBJ1-2; D might be TRBD1 (5 bases). Deletions cut 0 bases from V and 4 bases from J, with 15 bases between. The CDR3 has 16 residues. CDR1 is SGHTA and CDR2 is FQGNSA in the germline V gene.

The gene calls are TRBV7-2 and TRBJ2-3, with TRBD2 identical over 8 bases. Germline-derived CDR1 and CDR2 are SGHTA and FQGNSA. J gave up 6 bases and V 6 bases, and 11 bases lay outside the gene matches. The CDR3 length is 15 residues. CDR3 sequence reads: CASRGRGGDADTQYF. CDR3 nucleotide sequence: TGTGCCAGCAGGGGACGGGGGGGCGATGCGGATACGCAGTATTTT.

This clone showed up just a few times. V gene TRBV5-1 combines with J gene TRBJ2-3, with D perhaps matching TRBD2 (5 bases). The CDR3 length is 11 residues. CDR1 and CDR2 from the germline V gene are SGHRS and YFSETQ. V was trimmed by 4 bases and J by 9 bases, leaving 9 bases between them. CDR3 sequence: CASSLQRTQYF. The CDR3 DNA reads TGCGCCAGCAGCCTACAGCGGACGCAGTATTTT.

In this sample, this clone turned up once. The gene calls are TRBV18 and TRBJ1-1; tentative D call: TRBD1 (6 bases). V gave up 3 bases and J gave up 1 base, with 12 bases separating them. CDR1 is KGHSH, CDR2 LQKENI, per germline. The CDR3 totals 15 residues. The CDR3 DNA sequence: TGTGCCAGCTCACCGCCGGGACACCAGAACACTGAAGCTTTCTTT. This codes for CASSPPGHQNTEAFF. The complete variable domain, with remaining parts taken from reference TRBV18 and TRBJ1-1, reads NAGVMQNPRHLVRRRGQEARLRCSPMKGHSHVYWYRQLPEEGLKFMVYLQKENIIDESGMPKERFSAEFPKEGPSILRIQQVVRGDSAAYFCASSPPGHQNTEAFFGQGTRLTVV.

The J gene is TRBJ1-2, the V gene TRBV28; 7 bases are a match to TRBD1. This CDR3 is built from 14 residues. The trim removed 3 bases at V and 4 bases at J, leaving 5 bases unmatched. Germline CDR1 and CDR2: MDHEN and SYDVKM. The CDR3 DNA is TGTGCCAGCAGTTTGACAGGGCGAACCTATGGCTACACCTTC. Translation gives CASSLTGRTYGYTF.

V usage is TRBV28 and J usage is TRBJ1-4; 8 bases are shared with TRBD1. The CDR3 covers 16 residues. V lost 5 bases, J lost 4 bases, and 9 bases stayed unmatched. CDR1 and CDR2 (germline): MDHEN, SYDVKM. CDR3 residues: CASSPHRGANNEKLFF. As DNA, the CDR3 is TGTGCCAGCAGTCCCCACAGGGGGGCCAATAATGAAAAACTGTTTTTT.

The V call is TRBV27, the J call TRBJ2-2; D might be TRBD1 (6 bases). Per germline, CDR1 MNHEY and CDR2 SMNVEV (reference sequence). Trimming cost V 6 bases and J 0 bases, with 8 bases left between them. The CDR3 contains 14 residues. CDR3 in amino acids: CASRRTANTGELFF. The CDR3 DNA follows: TGTGCCAGCAGACGGACAGCGAACACCGGGGAGCTGTTTTTT.